This entry concerns a single T cell receptor beta chain. Its matching antigen is unknown. The data stem from a study of lymphopenia after photon versus proton radiotherapy. Germline V gives CDR1 MGHRA, CDR2 YSYEKL. V lost 3 bases and J lost 5; bases outside the gene matches: 4. The length of the CDR3 is 14 residues. Sequencing was performed with immunoSEQ multiplex PCR; in TCRdb, only in-frame clones are kept and a portion is missing. The data contain 25,000 to 35,000 clones, 75% to 90% of them seen just once; the ten biggest clones take up about 7%. The study, taken as a whole, reports: A bigger post-nadir fall in TCR diversity correlated inversely with survival time in deceased patients. Only patients who died were analyzed for survival; proton advantage is unproven. Under photons, naive T cells and diversity fell while effector/memory populations rose. Post-nadir diversity loss with photons came from oligoclonal expansion, particularly CD8+ Temra cells.

This sample comprised peripheral blood, obtained from a patient treated with photon-based radiotherapy. V is TRBV4-1 and J is TRBJ1-5; the match to TRBD1 covers 7 bases. This clonotype was obtained from a woman aged 45-59 years with pancreatic cancer. The CDR3 here is CASSHRQGYQPQHF. CDR3 nucleotides: TGCGCCAGCAGCCACCGACAGGGCTATCAGCCCCAGCATTTT.